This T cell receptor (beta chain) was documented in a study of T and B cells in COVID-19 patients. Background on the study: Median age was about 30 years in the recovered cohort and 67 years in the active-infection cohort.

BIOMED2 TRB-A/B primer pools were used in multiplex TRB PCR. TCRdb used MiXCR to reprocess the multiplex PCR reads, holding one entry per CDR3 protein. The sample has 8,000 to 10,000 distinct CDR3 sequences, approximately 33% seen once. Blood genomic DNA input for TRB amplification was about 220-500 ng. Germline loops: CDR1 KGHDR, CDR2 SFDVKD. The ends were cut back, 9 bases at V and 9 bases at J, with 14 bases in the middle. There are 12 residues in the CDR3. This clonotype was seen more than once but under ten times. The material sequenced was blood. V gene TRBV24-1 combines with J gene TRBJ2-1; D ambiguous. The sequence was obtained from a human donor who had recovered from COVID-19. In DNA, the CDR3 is TGTGCCACCCGATCGCTGAACGGTGAGCAGTTCTTC. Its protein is CATRSLNGEQFF.